The present entry profiles one T cell receptor beta chain with its context. This clone was detected once. This clone's antigen is unknown. Per-base qualities were not stored, and no clone one base away is much larger. The sample comes from a study of cytomegalovirus exposure and HLA in healthy donors (TCRdb year 2017). General notes on the study: In an earlier analysis of under 600 of the donors, 276 Gb of sequence data and roughly 100 million unique TCR beta sequences from roughly 180 million T cells were reported. The study aimed to test whether signatures of past pathogen exposure could be identified by cataloging public T cell receptors. Approximately 300 gigabases of sequencing data and tens of millions of unique TCR sequences made up an early release that covered several hundred HLA-typed donors. Rather than using new phenotypic data, the later analysis identified candidate immune exposures from TCR beta sequences and from how often those sequences occurred across donors. Donor age, sex, ethnicity and CMV serostatus were compiled together with the repertoire data. To study patterns of TCR occurrence, a later analysis re-analyzed previously published TCR beta repertoires from just over 650 donors and added high-resolution HLA genotyping. To predict cytomegalovirus infection status, the study brought together high-throughput TCR immunosequencing, statistical association of individual TCRs with disease status, and machine learning. Of the roughly 400 genotyped donors, over 70% fell in the genetic ancestry cluster associated with self-reported Caucasian donors. Genome-wide SNP genotypes for about 60% of the 666 donors were used in a later genetic analysis, which treated that subset as a discovery cohort. An earlier analysis of 500 to 750 of the donors applied high-throughput TCR beta sequencing to assess whether each TCR beta V gene segment acted as functional or pseudogenic. HLA typing covered class I and class II loci at four-digit resolution. On average, roughly 240,000 unique TCR beta nucleotide sequences were sequenced per donor among fewer than 500 genotyped donors of the cohort, with around 19% of those sequences being non-productive. The study used immunosequencing to profile the T cell repertoires of 600 to 850 subjects and linked those repertoires to cytomegalovirus serostatus. All discovery cohort repertoires had been generated using a single sequencing platform. The number of typed donors differed by locus: about 629-640 for A, B, C, DRB1 and DQB1; 500 to 550 for DQA1; 600 to 610 for DPA1; and 450 to 480 for DPB1. In addition to the first cohort of 666 subjects, a separate validation cohort of about 120 different subjects was used. Five DR-DQ haplotypes were handled as single units for association and clustering because linkage in the cohort was strong.

Libraries were constructed by the immunoSEQ multiplex PCR assay. For the multiplex PCR, a mixture combining 60 forward primers for TCR Vbeta segments and 13 reverse primers for TCR Jbeta segments was used. The CDR3 region of rearranged TCR beta genes was amplified from genomic DNA with a multiplex PCR assay. Amplified TCR beta libraries were sequenced as 87-base-pair reads on the Illumina HiSeq System. The published analysis was carried out like this. In a later analysis, some 80 million unique TCR beta chains were counted across the roughly 670 repertoires, and about 9.9 million of these chains were shared by at least two donors. Raw reads were error-corrected and collapsed into unique sequences with a nearest-neighbor algorithm that merged closely related sequences to remove PCR and sequencing errors. Alignment of CDR3 sequences to IMGT reference sequences was used to assign V, D and J gene segments. For a sequence to be retained, at least a six-nucleotide match to both a V gene segment and a J gene segment was required. A rearrangement was called productive if the CDR3 had no stop codons and remained in frame with V and J, and every other rearrangement was called non-productive. CDR3 was defined according to IMGT convention as the region running from the second conserved V-encoded cysteine to the conserved J-encoded phenylalanine. In an earlier analysis of around 600 of the donors, sequences lacking an unambiguous match to a single V gene segment were excluded. An earlier analysis of a few hundred of the donors called V segments functional above 56.7% productive rearrangements and segregating when the between-donor standard deviation exceeded 5%. A statistical classification framework was built for diagnosing cytomegalovirus status from the catalog of TCR beta chain sequences. A later analysis assigned V and J genes by comparing TCR nucleotide sequences with IMGT/GENE-DB human TR gene sequences. Using the TCRdist pipeline, a later analysis assigned CDR3 sequences along with most-parsimonious VDJ recombination scenarios. In a later analysis, every TCR beta chain was defined by the combination of its CDR3 amino acid sequence and its V-gene family, and reads without a unique V-gene family were dropped. To address suspected cross-contamination and a sequencing artifact, a later analysis removed a few hundred highly shared, low-generation-probability nucleotide sequences. A later analysis calculated a clonal expansion index for each public chain from normalized within-repertoire ranks of inferred template counts. In a later analysis, generation probabilities were computed with a VDJ recombination model fitted to out-of-frame rearrangements, and the resulting probabilities were checked against IGoR. Hypergeometric tests were used in a later analysis to score TCR-TCR, TCR-HLA and TCR-CMV co-occurrence, with a repertoire-size bias correction applied to the TCR pairs. A later analysis estimated false discovery rates by permuting HLA or CMV assignments 20 times. In a later analysis, co-occurring TCRs were grouped with DBSCAN, and TCRdist sequence similarity was added when clustering was performed within HLA-allele-positive subsets. Repertoires with fewer than 30,000 or more than 120,000 public chains, plus five repertoires with anomalous nucleotide sharing, were excluded from co-occurrence clustering. TCRdb limited this immuneACCESS table to in-frame rearrangements with V and J called. A share of clones is missing; checked studies link under half to unresolved V genes, and the rest is unexplained. The DNA gave D and trimming, while V, J and clone size come from that table. This sample holds fewer than 350,000 clones; around 90% were observed only once. Approximately 2.4% of the sample is taken by the ten largest.

Overall study outcomes, separate from this receptor: The earlier analysis of 587 of the donors excluded some 15 rarely observed V segments, including chromosome 9 orphons, because counts were too low. Immune exposure information for the cohort was limited to CMV serostatus. In a later genetic analysis, fewer N-insertions in productive TCRs were reported among donors in an Asian-associated ancestry cluster than the approximately 710-donor mean. Because some donors lacked HLA typing at each locus, the association tests relied only on the typed subset. In a later analysis, HLA-associated TCR beta chains were found to be more clonally expanded and to have lower generation probabilities than equally common non-associated chains. In an earlier analysis of some 500 of the donors, most TCR beta V segments were observed in productive rearrangements about 87% or about 30% of the time, broadly matching IMGT annotations. Some IMGT-functional V segments, including TRBV6-2 and TRBV6-3, could not be told apart with the 87-base-pair reads, so those segments were excluded. The authors suggested that the approach could potentially be generalized to other disease states and immunological phenotypes. An association between a missense DCLRE1C variant and V-gene and J-gene trimming of TCR beta chains was found in a later genetic analysis and replicated in an independent cohort. According to a later analysis, parvovirus B19, influenza, CMV and Epstein-Barr virus appeared linked to several top co-occurrence clusters. Correlated functional status among segregating V segments might reflect linkage disequilibrium, but an unknown experimental factor could not be ruled out. The cohort was sequenced for TCR beta chains only, and without alpha or paired-chain data the features that could be detected were limited. Roughly uniform sequencing depth across donors was assumed in presence/absence analyses, although this assumption may not hold. The study gave a list of 150 to 200 TCR beta chains associated with cytomegalovirus. A further reported finding was that TCR beta sequences accurately predicted the HLA-A and HLA-B alleles for most subjects in the first cohort. When HLA alleles, especially DR and DQ, strongly co-occurred, TCR associations were difficult to assign to individual alleles. According to a later analysis, TCR association rates differed among HLA loci, with DRB1 alleles showing the most associated TCRs and HLA-C alleles showing the fewest. In a later analysis, most CMV-associated TCR beta chains were found to appear HLA-restricted, with HLA associations seemingly driven largely by CMV exposure. In a later analysis, around 15,000 TCR beta sequences were associated with specific HLA alleles at a false discovery rate of 0.05. The sequencing pipeline was judged likely to have produced a cluster of highly shared sequence variants as a technical artifact. Cytomegalovirus status was reported to be diagnosed by the classifier with high specificity and sensitivity in both the original and validation cohorts. Most TCR sequences were seen in very few donors, while some public TCRs were found in many individuals. In vitro tests confirmed that a few of the cytomegalovirus-associated TCR beta chains recognize cytomegalovirus antigens.

The cohort comprised more than 550 healthy bone marrow donors. All cohort members were sampled while nominally healthy, although unrecorded immune exposures were likely present. The donor tested CMV seronegative, placing the donor among the 300 to 450 seronegative members of the cohort. Every donor gave a peripheral blood sample, and the peripheral blood mononuclear cells from that sample were used for TCR beta sequencing. The Qiagen DNeasy Blood Extraction Kit was used to extract genomic DNA from the blood cell samples. Counted from cysteine to phenylalanine, this CDR3 has 14 amino acids. Only the CDR3 DNA stays, 42 bases, in frame from base 1. CDR1 and CDR2 (MNHNY, SVGAGI) derive from the germline V gene (reference sequence). Relative to germline, V is 7 bases shorter and J is 0 bases shorter, with 13 bases between their ends.

Sequenced sample: PBMCs. The clonotype was recovered from a woman between 18 and 29 years old in good health and CMV-seronegative. The chain uses TRBV6-6 and TRBJ2-7; confidence is insufficient to name the D gene. The bases are TGTGCCAGCAAACCCTGGGCCAGCTCCTACGAGCAGTACTTC. The translation is CASKPWASSYEQYF.